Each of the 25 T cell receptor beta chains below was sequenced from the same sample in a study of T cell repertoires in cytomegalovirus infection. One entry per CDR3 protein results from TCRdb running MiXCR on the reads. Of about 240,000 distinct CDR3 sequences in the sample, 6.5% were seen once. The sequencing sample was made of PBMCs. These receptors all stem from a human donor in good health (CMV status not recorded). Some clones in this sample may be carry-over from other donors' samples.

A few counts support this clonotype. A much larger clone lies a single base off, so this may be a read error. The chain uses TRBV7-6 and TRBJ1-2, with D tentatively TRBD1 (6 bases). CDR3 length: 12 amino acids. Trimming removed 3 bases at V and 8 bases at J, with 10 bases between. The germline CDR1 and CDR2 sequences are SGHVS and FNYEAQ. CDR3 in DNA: TGTGCCAGCAGCTTCAACAGGGAAGGCTACACCTTC. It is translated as CASSFNREGYTF.

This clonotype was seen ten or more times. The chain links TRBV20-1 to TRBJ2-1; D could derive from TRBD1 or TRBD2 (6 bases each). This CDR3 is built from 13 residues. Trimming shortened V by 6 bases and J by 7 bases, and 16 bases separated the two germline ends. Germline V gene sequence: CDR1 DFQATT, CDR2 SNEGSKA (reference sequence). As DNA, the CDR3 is TGCAGTGCCCGGGGGCGTCTAAGGAATGAGCAGTTCTTC. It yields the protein CSARGRLRNEQFF.

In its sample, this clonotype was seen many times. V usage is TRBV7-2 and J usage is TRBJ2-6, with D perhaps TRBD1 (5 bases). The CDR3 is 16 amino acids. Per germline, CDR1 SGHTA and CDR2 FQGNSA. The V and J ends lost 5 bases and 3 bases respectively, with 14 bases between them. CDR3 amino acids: CASSTYMGLGANVLTF. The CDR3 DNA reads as TGTGCCAGCAGCACCTATATGGGGCTTGGGGCCAACGTCCTGACTTTC.

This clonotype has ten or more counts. The CDR3: CASSFWGRVNTEAFF. For the CDR3, the DNA is TGTGCCAGCAGCTTTTGGGGACGGGTGAACACTGAAGCTTTCTTT. This sequence joins TRBV7-9 and TRBJ1-1; tentatively, D is TRBD1 (5 bases). Germline CDR1 and CDR2: SEHNR and FQNEAQ (reference sequence). Trimming removed 3 bases at V and 0 bases at J, with 11 bases between. CDR3 length: 15 amino acids. Combining the CDR3 with reference TRBV7-9 and TRBJ1-1 gives the whole variable domain DTGVSQNPRHKITKRGQNVTFRCDPISEHNRLYWYRQTLGQGPEFLTYFQNEAQLEKSRLLSDRFSAERPKGSFSTLEIQRTEQGDSAMYLCASSFWGRVNTEAFFGQGTRLTVV.

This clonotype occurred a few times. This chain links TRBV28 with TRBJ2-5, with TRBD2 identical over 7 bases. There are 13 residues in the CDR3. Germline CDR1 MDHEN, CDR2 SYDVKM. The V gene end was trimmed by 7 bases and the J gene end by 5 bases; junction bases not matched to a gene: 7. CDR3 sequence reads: CASNREVLETQYF. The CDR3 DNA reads TGTGCCAGCAATCGGGAGGTGCTGGAGACCCAGTACTTC.

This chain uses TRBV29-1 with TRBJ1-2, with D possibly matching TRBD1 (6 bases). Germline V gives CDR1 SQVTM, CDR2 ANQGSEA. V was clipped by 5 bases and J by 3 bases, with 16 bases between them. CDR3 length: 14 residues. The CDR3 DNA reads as TGCAGCGTTACCCCCCCAGGGGAATACTATGGCTACACCTTC. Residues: CSVTPPGEYYGYTF. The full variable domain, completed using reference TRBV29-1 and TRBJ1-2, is SAVISQKPSRDICQRGTSLTIQCQVDSQVTMMFWYRQQPGQSLTLIATANQGSEATYESGFVIDKFPISRPNLTFSTLTVSNMSPEDSSIYLCSVTPPGEYYGYTFGSGTRLTVV.

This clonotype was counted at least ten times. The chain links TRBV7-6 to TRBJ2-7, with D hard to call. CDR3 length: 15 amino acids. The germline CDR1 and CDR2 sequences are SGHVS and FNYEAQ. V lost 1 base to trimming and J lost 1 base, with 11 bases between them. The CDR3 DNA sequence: TGTGCCAGCAGCTTAGGTCCAGGAGATTCCTACGAGCAGTACTTC. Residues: CASSLGPGDSYEQYF.

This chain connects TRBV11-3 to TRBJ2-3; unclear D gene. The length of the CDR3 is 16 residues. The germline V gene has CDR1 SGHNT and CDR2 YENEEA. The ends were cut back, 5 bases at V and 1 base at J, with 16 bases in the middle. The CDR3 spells CASSPGRSWGTDTQYF. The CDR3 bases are TGTGCCAGCAGCCCTGGTAGGAGTTGGGGCACAGATACGCAGTATTTT.

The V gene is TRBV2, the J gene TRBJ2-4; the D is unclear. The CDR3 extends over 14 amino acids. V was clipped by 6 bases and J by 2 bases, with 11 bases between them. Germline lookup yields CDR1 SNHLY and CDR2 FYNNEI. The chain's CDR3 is CASSPLGTKNIQYF. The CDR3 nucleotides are TGTGCCAGCAGCCCTCTGGGGACCAAAAACATTCAGTACTTC.

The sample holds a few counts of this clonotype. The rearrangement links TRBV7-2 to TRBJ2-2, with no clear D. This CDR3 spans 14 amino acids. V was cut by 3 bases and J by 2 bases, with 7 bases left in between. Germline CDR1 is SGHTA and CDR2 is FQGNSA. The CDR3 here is CASSLTTNTGELFF. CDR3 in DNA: TGTGCCAGCAGCTTGACGACTAACACCGGGGAGCTGTTTTTT.

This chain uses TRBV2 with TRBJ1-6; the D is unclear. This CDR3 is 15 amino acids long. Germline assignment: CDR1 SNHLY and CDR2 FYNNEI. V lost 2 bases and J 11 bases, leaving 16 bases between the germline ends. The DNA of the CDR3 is TGTGCCAGCAGTGAAAGTCGGCTCGCCAATACACCCCTCCACTTT. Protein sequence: CASSESRLANTPLHF.

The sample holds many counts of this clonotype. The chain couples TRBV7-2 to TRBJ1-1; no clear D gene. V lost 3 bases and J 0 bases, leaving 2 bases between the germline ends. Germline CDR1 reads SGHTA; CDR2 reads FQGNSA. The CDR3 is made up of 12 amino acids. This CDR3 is CASSLVNTEAFF. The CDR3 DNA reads TGTGCCAGCAGCTTGGTGAACACTGAAGCTTTCTTT.

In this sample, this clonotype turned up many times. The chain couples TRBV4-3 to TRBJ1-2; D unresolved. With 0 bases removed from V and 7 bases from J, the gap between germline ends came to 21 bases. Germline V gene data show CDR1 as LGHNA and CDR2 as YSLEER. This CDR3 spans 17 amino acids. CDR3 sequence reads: CASSQDSRGRTTRGYTF. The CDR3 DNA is TGCGCCAGCAGCCAAGATTCTAGAGGGAGAACAACTCGTGGCTACACCTTC.

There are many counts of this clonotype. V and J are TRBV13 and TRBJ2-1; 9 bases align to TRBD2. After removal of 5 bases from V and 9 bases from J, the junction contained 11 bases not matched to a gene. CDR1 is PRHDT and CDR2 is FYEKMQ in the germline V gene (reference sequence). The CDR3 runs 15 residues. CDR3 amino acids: CASSTLAGNRGEQFF. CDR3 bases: TGTGCCAGCAGCACCCTAGCGGGGAACCGGGGTGAGCAGTTCTTC.

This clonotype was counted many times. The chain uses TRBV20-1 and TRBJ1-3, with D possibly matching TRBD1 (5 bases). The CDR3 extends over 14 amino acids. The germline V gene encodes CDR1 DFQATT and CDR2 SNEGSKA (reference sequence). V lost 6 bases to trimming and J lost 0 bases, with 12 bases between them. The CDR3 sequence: CSASLGGSGNTIYF. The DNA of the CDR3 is TGCAGTGCCAGCTTGGGGGGCTCTGGAAACACCATATATTTT.

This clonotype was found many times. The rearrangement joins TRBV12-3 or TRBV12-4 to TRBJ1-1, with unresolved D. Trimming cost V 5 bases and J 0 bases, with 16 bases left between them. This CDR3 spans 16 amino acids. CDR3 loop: CASSPPGSLMNTEAFF. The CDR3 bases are TGTGCCAGCAGTCCCCCCGGCAGCCTCATGAACACTGAAGCTTTCTTT.

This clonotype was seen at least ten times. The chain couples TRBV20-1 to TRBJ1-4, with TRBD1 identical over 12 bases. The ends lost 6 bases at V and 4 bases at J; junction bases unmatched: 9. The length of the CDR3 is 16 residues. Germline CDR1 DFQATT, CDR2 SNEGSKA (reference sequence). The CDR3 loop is CSALGTGGEINEKLFF. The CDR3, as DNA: TGCAGTGCCCTCGGGACAGGGGGCGAAATTAATGAAAAACTGTTTTTT.

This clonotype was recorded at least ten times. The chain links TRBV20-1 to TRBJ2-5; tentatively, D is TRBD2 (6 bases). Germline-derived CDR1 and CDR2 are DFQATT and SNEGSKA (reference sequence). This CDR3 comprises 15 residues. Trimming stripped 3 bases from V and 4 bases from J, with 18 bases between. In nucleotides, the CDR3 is TGCAGTGCTAGTTTCGCTTCCCTGCGGGGAGAGACCCAGTACTTC. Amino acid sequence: CSASFASLRGETQYF.

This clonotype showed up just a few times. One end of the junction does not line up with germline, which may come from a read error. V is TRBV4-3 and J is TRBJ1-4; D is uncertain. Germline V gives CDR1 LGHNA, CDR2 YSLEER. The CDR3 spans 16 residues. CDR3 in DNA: TGCGCCAGCAGCCCCTCCCTATCCCTGATGGACGAAAAAATGTTTTTT. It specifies CASSPSLSLMDEKMFF.

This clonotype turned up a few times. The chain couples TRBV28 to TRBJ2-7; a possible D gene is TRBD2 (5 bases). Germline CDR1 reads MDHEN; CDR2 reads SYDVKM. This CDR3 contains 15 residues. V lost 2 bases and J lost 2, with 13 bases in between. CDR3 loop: CASSLNGGPTYEQYF. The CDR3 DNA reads TGTGCCAGCAGTTTAAATGGCGGGCCTACCTACGAGCAGTACTTC. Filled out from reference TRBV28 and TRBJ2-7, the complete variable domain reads DVKVTQSSRYLVKRTGEKVFLECVQDMDHENMFWYRQDPGLGLRLIYFSYDVKMKEKGDIPEGYSVSREKKERFSLILESASTNQTSMYLCASSLNGGPTYEQYFGPGTRLTVT.

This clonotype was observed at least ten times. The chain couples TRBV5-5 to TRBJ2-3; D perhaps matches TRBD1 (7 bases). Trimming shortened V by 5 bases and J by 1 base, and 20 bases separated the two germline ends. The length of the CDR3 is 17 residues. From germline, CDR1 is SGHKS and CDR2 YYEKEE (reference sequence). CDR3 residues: CASSRLARGAGTDTQYF. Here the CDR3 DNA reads TGTGCCAGCAGTCGCCTAGCCAGGGGGGCTGGCACAGATACGCAGTATTTT.

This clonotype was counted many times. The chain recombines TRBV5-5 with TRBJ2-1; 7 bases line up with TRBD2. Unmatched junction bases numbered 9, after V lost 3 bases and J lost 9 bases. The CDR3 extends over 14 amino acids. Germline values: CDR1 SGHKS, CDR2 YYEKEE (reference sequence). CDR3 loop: CASSSPGRGSEQFF. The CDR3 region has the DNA TGTGCCAGCAGCTCCCCAGGGAGGGGCAGTGAGCAGTTCTTC.

CDR3 DNA: TGCAGTGCTAGAGACACAGATACGCAGTATTTT. Translated, it gives CSARDTDTQYF. V gene TRBV20-1 combines with J gene TRBJ2-3; the D is unclear. The CDR3 length is 11 residues. Trimming removed 0 bases from V and 2 bases from J, with 0 bases in between. Per the germline V gene, CDR1 is DFQATT and CDR2 is SNEGSKA (reference sequence).

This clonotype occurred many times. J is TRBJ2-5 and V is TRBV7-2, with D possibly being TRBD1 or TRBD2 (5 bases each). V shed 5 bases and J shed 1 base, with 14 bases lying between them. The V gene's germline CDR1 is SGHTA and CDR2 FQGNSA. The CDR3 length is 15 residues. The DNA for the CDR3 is TGTGCCAGCAGCGAGGGCAGACAGATCCAAGAGACCCAGTACTTC. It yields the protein CASSEGRQIQETQYF.

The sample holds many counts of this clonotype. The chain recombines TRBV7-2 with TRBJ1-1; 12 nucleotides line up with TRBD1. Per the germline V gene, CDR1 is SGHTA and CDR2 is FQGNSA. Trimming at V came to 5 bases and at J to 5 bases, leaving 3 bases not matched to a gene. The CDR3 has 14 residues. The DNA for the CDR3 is TGTGCCAGCAGCCGGGACAGGGGGCAAACTGAAGCTTTCTTT. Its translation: CASSRDRGQTEAFF.